This TCR beta chain is from a study of blood T cell repertoires in COVID-19. The method was immunoSEQ multiplex PCR; TCRdb's version includes in-frame clones alone and lacks a portion of them. Seen here are more than 9,500 clones, 85% observed once, and the top ten hold more than 5.5%. The germline gives CDR1 SGHTA, CDR2 FQGTGA. The CDR3 loop spans 16 amino acids. V was cut by 5 bases and J by 4 bases, with 15 bases left in between. V is TRBV7-3 and J is TRBJ2-6; a weak D match, TRBD2 (5 bases). This clonotype originated in a human donor in a cohort sampled during active COVID-19. Specimen: peripheral blood. The CDR3 DNA follows: TGTGCCAGCAGCGTCGTCGGGGAGAGAGGGGCCAACGTCCTGACTTTC. Protein: CASSVVGERGANVLTF.